This entry lists 23 T cell receptor beta chains sequenced from one sample in a study of cytomegalovirus exposure and HLA in healthy donors. The PCR made use of 60 Vbeta and 13 Jbeta primers. The protocol was immunoSEQ multiplex PCR, while the TCRdb copy is restricted to in-frame clones and leaves out a portion. The sample table sets out about 120,000 clones. Input material: PBMCs. The receptors were sampled from a man aged 18 to 29 in good health and CMV-seronegative.

The chain is built from TRBV5-1 and TRBJ1-2; D is uncertain. V was shortened by 0 bases and J by 8 bases, with 17 bases between the two germline ends. Germline V gene data show CDR1 as SGHRS and CDR2 as YFSETQ. There are 15 residues in the CDR3. The CDR3 bases are TGCGCCAGCAGCTTGGAACCAGCGACGTATAAGGGCTACACCTTC. Amino acid sequence: CASSLEPATYKGYTF.

This chain's CDR3 is CASSSRQGANYEQYF. CDR3 nucleotides: TGTGCCAGCAGCTCCCGACAGGGGGCGAACTACGAGCAGTACTTC. The gene calls are TRBV11-2 and TRBJ2-7; 10 bases match TRBD1. Germline V CDR1 and CDR2: SGHAT, FQNNGV. V was clipped by 4 bases and J by 3 bases; unmatched bases: 6. The length of the CDR3 is 15 residues. Complete variable domain (other parts from reference TRBV11-2 and TRBJ2-7): EAGVAQSPRYKIIEKRQSVAFWCNPISGHATLYWYQQILGQGPKLLIQFQNNGVVDDSQLPKDRFSAERLKGVDSTLKIQPAKLEDSAVYLCASSSRQGANYEQYFGPGTRLTVT.

This chain uses TRBV18 with TRBJ1-2; 8 bases are shared with TRBD1. The J segment lost 1 base and the V segment lost 2 bases, leaving 0 bases of the junction unmatched. The CDR3 totals 14 residues. Germline CDR1 and CDR2: KGHSH and LQKENI. The CDR3 loop reads CASSPGQGNYGYTF. The CDR3 coding sequence is TGTGCCAGCTCACCAGGACAGGGTAACTATGGCTACACCTTC. Full variable domain (outside the CDR3, taken from reference TRBV18 and TRBJ1-2): NAGVMQNPRHLVRRRGQEARLRCSPMKGHSHVYWYRQLPEEGLKFMVYLQKENIIDESGMPKERFSAEFPKEGPSILRIQQVVRGDSAAYFCASSPGQGNYGYTFGSGTRLTVV.

This chain links TRBV2 with TRBJ2-5; 8 bases match TRBD2. Trimming removed 5 bases from V and 4 bases from J; junction bases left unmatched: 9. Germline V gene sequence: CDR1 SNHLY, CDR2 FYNNEI. The CDR3 sequence is 15 residues long. The DNA for the CDR3 is TGTGCCAGCAGTCGACCGGGACTAGGGGCAGAGACCCAGTACTTC. Translation: CASSRPGLGAETQYF.

V usage is TRBV19 and J usage is TRBJ1-3, with D unresolved. This CDR3 spans 12 amino acids. V gave up 4 bases and J gave up 4 bases, with 5 bases separating them. Germline-derived CDR1 and CDR2 are LNHDA and SQIVND (reference sequence). CDR3 in amino acids: CASSTPGNTIYF. The CDR3 DNA sequence: TGTGCCAGTAGTACCCCAGGAAACACCATATATTTT.

The chain is built from TRBV6-5 and TRBJ1-1; no clear D gene. The CDR3 loop spans 13 amino acids. Per germline, CDR1 MNHEY and CDR2 SVGAGI. Trimming stripped 0 bases from V and 7 bases from J, with 9 bases between. CDR3: CASSYSNGNEAFF. The CDR3 DNA follows: TGTGCCAGCAGTTACTCTAACGGTAATGAAGCTTTCTTT.

For the CDR3, the DNA is TGTGCCAGCAGACGAGGGAGCACTGAAGCTTTCTTT. It yields the protein CASRRGSTEAFF. The chain has TRBV6-5 and TRBJ1-1; D not certain. Germline V gene sequence: CDR1 MNHEY, CDR2 SVGAGI. The CDR3 contains 12 residues. The V gene lost 6 bases and the J gene lost 4 bases, with 9 bases spanning the gap.

V usage is TRBV2 and J usage is TRBJ2-3, with 7 bases lining up with TRBD1. CDR3 length: 16 amino acids. CDR1 is SNHLY, CDR2 FYNNEI, per germline. V lost 4 bases and J lost 4; bases outside the gene matches: 11. CDR3 in DNA: TGTGCCAGCAGTGTGTTCACAGGGGTAAGGGCAGATACGCAGTATTTT. This gives the protein CASSVFTGVRADTQYF.

The V gene is TRBV19, the J gene TRBJ1-1, with 10 bases identical to TRBD1. Germline CDR1 and CDR2: LNHDA and SQIVND (reference sequence). CDR3 length: 16 residues. The V segment lost 3 bases and the J segment 2 bases; nucleotides outside the gene matches: 6. CDR3 sequence: CASSILDRGVNTEAFF. CDR3 coding DNA: TGTGCCAGTAGTATCCTGGACAGGGGGGTCAACACTGAAGCTTTCTTT.

The chain joins TRBV2 to TRBJ2-2; 8 nucleotides line up with TRBD1. V was clipped by 7 bases and J by 3 bases; unmatched bases: 4. In germline, CDR1 is SNHLY, CDR2 FYNNEI. CDR3 length: 14 residues. The CDR3 reads CASTGQVYTGELFF. Written as DNA, the CDR3 is TGTGCCAGCACGGGACAGGTTTACACCGGGGAGCTGTTTTTT.

The chain is built from TRBV9 and TRBJ2-3; 7 positions agree with TRBD1. After removal of 1 base from V and 1 base from J, the junction contained 0 bases not matched to a gene. Germline-derived CDR1 and CDR2 are SGDLS and YYNGEE. CDR3 length: 14 residues. The CDR3 region is CASSVRGRTDTQYF. In nucleotides, the CDR3 is TGTGCCAGCAGCGTAAGGGGGCGCACAGATACGCAGTATTTT.

V and J are TRBV6-6 and TRBJ1-1, with no clear D. CDR1 is MNHNY and CDR2 is SVGAGI in the germline V gene (reference sequence). V was trimmed by 7 bases and J by 7 bases, leaving 13 bases between them. The CDR3 runs to 12 residues. The chain's CDR3 is CASTNSLGEAFF. For the CDR3, the DNA is TGTGCCAGCACCAACTCCCTCGGTGAAGCTTTCTTT.

About this clone itself: No conserved phenylalanine or tryptophan ends this CDR3, so it is likely a read error. V gene TRBV11-2 combines with J gene TRBJ1-1; 9 bases line up with TRBD1. The germline V gene has CDR1 SGHAT and CDR2 FQNNGV. The trim removed 5 bases at V and 4 bases at J, leaving 8 bases unmatched. This CDR3 region has 15 residues. As DNA, the CDR3 is TGTGCCAGCAGCGCCGGGGGACAGGGATCCACTGAAGCTTTCCTT. Translating gives CASSAGGQGSTEAFL.

The genes are TRBV28 and TRBJ2-7, with 8 bases fitting TRBD1. J gave up 9 bases and V 6 bases, and 7 bases lay outside the gene matches. Germline lookup yields CDR1 MDHEN and CDR2 SYDVKM. The CDR3 length is 12 residues. CDR3 coding DNA: TGTGCCAGCAGAATTCGACAGGGGCGGCAGTACTTC. Translated: CASRIRQGRQYF.

As to this clone: A read error may account for a junction end that differs from germline. Different DNA sequences within this sample yield the same CDR3. This chain uses TRBV6-6 with TRBJ2-4; D might be TRBD2 (7 bases). The CDR3 consists of 14 residues. Germline V gene sequence: CDR1 MNHNY, CDR2 SVGAGI (reference sequence). In nucleotides, the CDR3 is TGTGCCAGTAGTTCGGGGGGCAGGGGAAACATTCAGTACTTC. Its protein product is CASSSGGRGNIQYF.

CDR3 loop: CATLPQGVGREAFF. DNA for the CDR3: TGTGCCACCCTACCCCAGGGCGTAGGACGTGAAGCTTTCTTT. The V and J genes are TRBV2 and TRBJ1-1; TRBD1 might be the D (5 bases). The CDR3 covers 14 residues. V was pared by 10 bases and J by 7 bases, with 22 bases between. CDR1 and CDR2 from the germline V gene are SNHLY and FYNNEI.

The rearrangement uses TRBV4-1 and TRBJ1-5; D is undetermined. V was clipped by 0 bases and J by 5 bases, with 5 bases between them. CDR1 is MGHRA and CDR2 is YSYEKL in the germline V gene. The CDR3 sequence is 13 residues long. CDR3 sequence (DNA): TGCGCCAGCAGCCAAGACAGTTATCAGCCCCAGCATTTT. This encodes CASSQDSYQPQHF.

The V call is TRBV6-5, the J call TRBJ2-5; possibly TRBD2 for D (6 bases). This CDR3 is built from 16 residues. The germline V gene has CDR1 MNHEY and CDR2 SVGAGI. V lost 2 bases and J 11 bases, leaving 24 bases between the germline ends. This chain's CDR3 is CASSYVGSPSLREQYF. The DNA for the CDR3 is TGTGCCAGCAGTTACGTGGGATCACCTTCATTACGGGAGCAGTACTTC.

This chain joins TRBV11-2 and TRBJ1-5, with 11 positions matching TRBD1. Germline CDR1 and CDR2: SGHAT and FQNNGV. The CDR3 extends over 15 amino acids. J was trimmed by 2 bases and V by 5 bases; bases with no gene match: 2. This CDR3 reads CASSGQGAGNQPQHF. CDR3 coding DNA: TGTGCCAGCAGCGGACAGGGGGCGGGCAATCAGCCCCAGCATTTT.

This sequence joins TRBV13 and TRBJ2-2; TRBD2 matches at 8 bases. Germline V CDR1 and CDR2: PRHDT, FYEKMQ (reference sequence). The CDR3 length is 16 residues. V dropped 5 bases and J dropped 4; count of bases not matched to a gene: 9. CDR3 in DNA: TGTGCCAGCAGCCCCCTAGCCGGGAGGGGCACCGGGGAGCTGTTTTTT. Encoded protein: CASSPLAGRGTGELFF.

The V call is TRBV28, the J call TRBJ1-6; tentatively, D is TRBD1 (6 bases). The ends were cut back, 4 bases at V and 7 bases at J, with 14 bases in the middle. CDR3 length: 15 amino acids. From germline, CDR1 is MDHEN and CDR2 SYDVKM. The CDR3 DNA reads TGTGCCAGCAGTTATACCGGGACACAGAATTCACCCCTCCACTTT. Protein sequence: CASSYTGTQNSPLHF.

This CDR3 is CASSPITRNTEAFF. CDR3 sequence (DNA): TGTGCCAGCTCACCCATTACAAGGAACACTGAAGCTTTCTTT. V usage is TRBV18 and J usage is TRBJ1-1; D is uncertain. V was pared by 3 bases and J by 1 base, with 9 bases between. Germline V gene data show CDR1 as KGHSH and CDR2 as LQKENI. CDR3 length: 14 residues.

This chain uses TRBV7-2 with TRBJ1-2, with a tentative D call TRBD1 (6 bases). The CDR3 has 15 residues. The V and J ends lost 1 base and 0 bases respectively, with 9 bases between them. The V gene's germline CDR1 is SGHTA and CDR2 FQGNSA. The CDR3 DNA follows: TGTGCCAGCAGCTTAGAGGGGGGGGCTAACTATGGCTACACCTTC. This codes for CASSLEGGANYGYTF. Using reference TRBV7-2 and TRBJ1-2 for the parts outside the CDR3, the full variable domain is GAGVSQSPSNKVTEKGKDVELRCDPISGHTALYWYRQSLGQGLEFLIYFQGNSAPDKSGLPSDRFSAERTGGSVSTLTIQRTQQEDSAVYLCASSLEGGANYGYTFGSGTRLTVV.